A single sample is the source of the 5 T cell receptor beta chains below, sequenced in a study of CD8+ T cells in alopecia areata. Noted treatment: oral pan-JAK inhibitor, 5-10 mg twice daily. In each case, RNA was isolated and then reverse transcribed into cDNA as the sequencing template. Sequencing used immunoSEQ multiplex PCR; TCRdb keeps in-frame clones, though not all of them. Of approximately 90,000 clones in the sample, just over 70% were seen once. The sample consisted of CD8+ T cells sorted from blood, taken at approximately week 45, from a patient treated with tofacitinib. The receptors stem from a human donor with alopecia areata.

V and J are TRBV6-5 and TRBJ2-2; 12 bases are shared with TRBD1. The junction had 5 bases not matched to a gene; V was cut back by 6 bases and J by 6 bases. Germline V gene lookup returns CDR1 MNHEY and CDR2 SVGAGI. There are 15 residues in the CDR3. The CDR3 reads CASSPGQGAPGELFF. Written as DNA, the CDR3 is TGTGCCAGCAGCCCGGGACAGGGGGCACCCGGGGAGCTGTTTTTT.

CDR3 bases: TGTGCCAGCAGCGTAGAAAAGTCCAGGGTCACAGATACGCAGTATTTT. It specifies CASSVEKSRVTDTQYF. The V gene is TRBV9, the J gene TRBJ2-3; D is perhaps TRBD1 (5 bases). The CDR3 totals 16 residues. CDR1 is SGDLS and CDR2 is YYNGEE in the germline V gene. Trimming left V 0 bases short and J 2 bases short, with 13 bases between.

The DNA for the CDR3 is TGCAGCGTTCCCGGGGGGACAGGGGAAGGGGATGGCTACACCTTC. It codes for CSVPGGTGEGDGYTF. The chain links TRBV29-1 to TRBJ1-2; the match to TRBD1 covers 10 bases. Germline V gene sequence: CDR1 SQVTM, CDR2 ANQGSEA. This CDR3 has 15 amino acids. The V and J ends lost 5 bases and 6 bases, in that order; junction bases with no gene match: 12.

V gene TRBV25-1 combines with J gene TRBJ1-1; a possible D gene is TRBD1 (5 bases). The CDR3 is made up of 13 amino acids. Trimming stripped 0 bases from V and 8 bases from J, with 10 bases between. Germline loops: CDR1 MGHDK, CDR2 SYGVNS. The CDR3: CASSEYTGTEAFF. The CDR3 coding sequence is TGTGCCAGCAGTGAATATACGGGGACCGAAGCTTTCTTT. Together with reference TRBV25-1 and TRBJ1-1, the CDR3 gives the full variable domain: EADIYQTPRYLVIGTGKKITLECSQTMGHDKMYWYQQDPGMELHLIHYSYGVNSTEKGDLSSESTVSRIRTEHFPLTLESARPSHTSQYLCASSEYTGTEAFFGQGTRLTVV.

This clone was detected only once. The chain's CDR3 is CATSRVGDTDTQYF. In nucleotides, the CDR3 is TGTGCCACCAGCAGAGTTGGGGATACAGATACGCAGTATTTT. This chain connects TRBV15 to TRBJ2-3; D gene uncertain. Germline CDR1 and CDR2: LNHNV and YYDKDF (reference sequence). The CDR3 extends over 14 amino acids. Trimming shortened V by 1 base and J by 3 bases, and 8 bases separated the two germline ends. Using reference TRBV15 and TRBJ2-3 for the parts outside the CDR3, the full variable domain is DAMVIQNPRYQVTQFGKPVTLSCSQTLNHNVMYWYQQKSSQAPKLLFHYYDKDFNNEADTPDNFQSRRPNTSFCFLDIRSPGLGDTAMYLCATSRVGDTDTQYFGPGTRLTVL.